Listed below are T cell receptor beta chains from one sample, sequenced in a study of spatial heterogeneity in lung cancer. TCRdb reprocessed the 5' RACE reads with MiXCR, giving one entry per CDR3 protein. The profile covers tens of thousands of distinct CDR3 sequences, with around 7.7% appearing a single time and around 35% taken by the ten largest. The material sequenced was PBMCs, taken at follow-up. The receptors were gathered from a female donor with early-stage non-small cell lung cancer. Both conserved end residues are part of each CDR3. The D gene is left open where the match is weak. Where a row states a size, it is once, few, many or the class of an expanded clone; other rows omit it.

d_gene,v_gene,j_gene,abundance,CDR3aa,CDR3nt
NA,TRBV3-1,TRBJ1-4,few,CASSMMAGGANEKLFF,TGTGCCAGCAGTATGATGGCGGGGGGGGCTAATGAAAAACTGTTTTTT
TRBD1,TRBV12-3/TRBV12-4,TRBJ1-2,few,CASRPTGTASGYTF,TGTGCCAGCAGACCAACCGGGACAGCTAGCGGCTACACCTTC
TRBD2,TRBV7-9,TRBJ2-7,many,CASSLSRLAGGEQYF,TGTGCCAGCAGCTTAAGTCGCCTAGCGGGTGGCGAGCAGTACTTC
TRBD1,TRBV6-4,TRBJ2-5,once,CASNRGLKETQYF,TGTGCCAGCAACAGGGGTCTCAAAGAGACCCAGTACTTC
NA,TRBV5-6,TRBJ1-1,few,CASSLPANTEAFF,TGTGCCAGCAGCTTACCGGCGAACACTGAAGCTTTCTTT
NA,TRBV7-7,TRBJ2-2,many,CASSWGAGELFF,TGTGCTAGCAGCTGGGGGGCCGGGGAGCTGTTTTTT
NA,TRBV2,TRBJ1-2,NA,CASSVRGINGYTF,TGTGCCAGCAGTGTGAGGGGAATCAATGGCTACACCTTC
TRBD1,TRBV18,TRBJ2-3,NA,CASSPGGHEDTQYF,TGTGCCAGCTCCCCAGGGGGCCATGAGGATACGCAGTATTTT
TRBD2,TRBV7-2,TRBJ2-5,NA,CASSLSGGPGGTQYF,TGTGCCAGCAGCTTAAGCGGGGGGCCGGGAGGGACCCAGTACTTC
TRBD2,TRBV5-1,TRBJ2-7,few,CASSPPGLATYEQYF,TGCGCCAGCAGCCCGCCGGGACTAGCAACCTACGAGCAGTACTTC
NA,TRBV6-6,TRBJ2-3,few,CASSLLKADTQYF,TGTGCCAGCAGCCTCCTGAAGGCAGATACGCAGTATTTT
TRBD1,TRBV7-7,TRBJ2-5,NA,CASSPTGGRLETQYF,TGTGCTAGCAGCCCGACAGGGGGAAGGTTAGAGACCCAGTACTTC
TRBD2,TRBV7-2,TRBJ2-5,many,CASSLGSGVQETQYF,TGTGCCAGCAGCTTAGGAAGCGGGGTCCAAGAGACCCAGTACTTC
NA,TRBV6-6,TRBJ1-2,NA,CANSPGTYGYTF,TGTGCCAACTCCCCGGGGACCTATGGCTACACCTTC
NA,TRBV3-1,TRBJ1-3,few,CASSQVGGGNTIYF,TGTGCCAGCAGCCAAGTCGGCGGAGGAAACACCATATATTTT
NA,TRBV19,TRBJ2-3,NA,CASKAGTEDTQYF,TGTGCCAGTAAGGCGGGAACGGAAGATACGCAGTATTTT
NA,TRBV7-2,TRBJ1-3,few,CASSLDGQGGNTIYF,TGTGCCAGCAGCTTAGATGGGCAAGGAGGAAACACCATATATTTT
NA,TRBV27,TRBJ1-6,NA,CASSLRQLYNSPLHF,TGTGCCAGCAGTTTAAGACAGCTCTATAATTCACCCCTCCACTTT
NA,TRBV29-1,TRBJ2-7,NA,CSVEVVLGNYEQYF,TGCAGCGTTGAAGTGGTGCTCGGAAACTACGAGCAGTACTTC
TRBD1,TRBV7-2,TRBJ2-5,many,CASSSSGTGGGAQYF,TGTGCCAGCAGCTCATCCGGGACAGGGGGAGGGGCCCAGTACTTC
NA,TRBV5-5,TRBJ2-2,many,CASSLVAQSGELFF,TGTGCCAGCAGCTTGGTGGCGCAAAGCGGGGAGCTGTTTTTT
TRBD1,TRBV18,TRBJ1-5,many,CASGQGANQPQHF,TGTGCCAGCGGACAGGGGGCGAATCAGCCCCAGCATTTT
NA,TRBV7-8,TRBJ1-1,many,CASGLGDTEAFF,TGTGCCAGCGGCTTGGGAGACACTGAAGCTTTCTTT
NA,TRBV18,TRBJ2-7,many,CASSPPGTYEQYF,TGTGCCAGCTCGCCACCAGGGACCTACGAGCAGTACTTC
NA,TRBV6-5,TRBJ1-3,few,CASSPTSWGSGNTIYF,TGTGCCAGCAGCCCGACCTCCTGGGGTTCTGGAAACACCATATATTTT
NA,TRBV7-9,TRBJ1-3,many,CASTADGASGNTIYF,TGTGCCAGCACCGCGGACGGAGCTTCTGGAAACACCATATATTTT
NA,TRBV2,TRBJ1-1,NA,CASSADRFSEVEAFF,TGTGCCAGCAGTGCCGACCGATTCTCTGAGGTCGAAGCTTTCTTT
NA,TRBV5-6,TRBJ1-6,NA,CASSLSSYNSPLHF,TGTGCCAGCAGCTTGTCTTCTTATAATTCACCCCTCCACTTT
NA,TRBV5-4,TRBJ2-1,NA,CASSALPREEQFF,TGTGCCAGCAGCGCCCTCCCCCGGGAAGAGCAGTTCTTC
TRBD1,TRBV6-5,TRBJ2-1,few,CASRTGQGRNEQFF,TGTGCCAGCAGAACGGGACAGGGCCGAAATGAGCAGTTCTTC
NA,TRBV7-2,TRBJ2-5,many,CASSLIINQETQYF,TGTGCCAGCAGCTTAATTATAAACCAGGAGACCCAGTACTTC
TRBD1,TRBV15,TRBJ1-2,many,CATSRVNRGTYGYTF,TGTGCCACCAGCAGAGTCAACAGGGGGACCTATGGCTACACCTTC
NA,TRBV6-2/TRBV6-3,TRBJ1-1,NA,CASSLDLPEAFF,TGTGCCAGCAGTCTGGACCTTCCTGAAGCTTTCTTT
NA,TRBV10-3,TRBJ1-4,many,CAINGQSNEKLFF,TGTGCCATCAACGGACAGTCTAATGAAAAACTGTTTTTT
NA,TRBV18,TRBJ1-3,few,CASSPFQGGRAGNTIYF,TGTGCCAGCTCACCGTTTCAAGGGGGACGAGCTGGAAACACCATATATTTT
TRBD1,TRBV28,TRBJ2-3,NA,CASIRAEDRGNPLRDTQYF,TGTGCCAGCATCAGAGCCGAGGACAGGGGGAATCCACTAAGGGATACGCAGTATTTT
NA,TRBV20-1,TRBJ1-1,few,CSASRDGNTEAFF,TGCAGTGCTAGCCGGGACGGGAACACTGAAGCTTTCTTT
NA,TRBV11-2,TRBJ2-7,few,CASSPKPGRFVDEQYF,TGTGCCAGCAGCCCAAAACCCGGGCGATTTGTGGACGAGCAGTACTTC
TRBD1,TRBV5-1,TRBJ1-2,many,CASNLQGAGYGYTF,TGCGCCAGCAATTTACAGGGGGCAGGCTATGGCTACACCTTC
TRBD1,TRBV6-2/TRBV6-3,TRBJ2-7,NA,CASSYSPGGFYEQYF,TGTGCCAGCAGTTACTCGCCAGGGGGATTCTACGAGCAGTACTTC
TRBD1,TRBV5-1,TRBJ1-2,NA,CASSSTPGQGGYGYTF,TGCGCCAGCAGCTCGACACCCGGACAGGGTGGTTATGGCTACACCTTC
TRBD2,TRBV3-1,TRBJ2-5,few,CASSQDLRSGGETQYF,TGTGCCAGCAGCCAAGATCTCAGAAGCGGGGGCGAGACCCAGTACTTC
TRBD1,TRBV11-2,TRBJ1-2,few,CASARQGAYGYTF,TGTGCCAGCGCCCGGCAGGGGGCCTATGGCTACACCTTC
TRBD2,TRBV9,TRBJ2-7,NA,CASSPQRGLAYEQYF,TGTGCCAGCAGCCCCCAACGGGGACTAGCCTACGAGCAGTACTTC
NA,TRBV19,TRBJ1-2,NA,CASSIGGGNGYTF,TGTGCCAGTAGTATTGGAGGCGGCAATGGCTACACCTTC
TRBD1,TRBV5-1,TRBJ1-1,few,CASSPGQGRRTEAFF,TGCGCCAGCAGCCCAGGACAGGGGAGGCGAACTGAAGCTTTCTTT
NA,TRBV20-1,TRBJ1-2,NA,CSANFRDGYGYTF,TGCAGTGCTAACTTCCGGGACGGGTATGGCTACACCTTC
TRBD2,TRBV10-1,TRBJ2-5,once,CTSSSSGGETQYF,TGCACCAGCAGCAGTAGCGGGGGAGAGACCCAGTACTTC
TRBD2,TRBV5-1,TRBJ2-7,many,CASSLDRLAEKYF,TGCGCCAGCAGCTTGGACCGACTAGCGGAAAAGTACTTC
TRBD1,TRBV28,TRBJ2-2,many,CASSQPGQGPYGELFF,TGTGCCAGCAGTCAACCGGGACAGGGACCATACGGGGAGCTGTTTTTT